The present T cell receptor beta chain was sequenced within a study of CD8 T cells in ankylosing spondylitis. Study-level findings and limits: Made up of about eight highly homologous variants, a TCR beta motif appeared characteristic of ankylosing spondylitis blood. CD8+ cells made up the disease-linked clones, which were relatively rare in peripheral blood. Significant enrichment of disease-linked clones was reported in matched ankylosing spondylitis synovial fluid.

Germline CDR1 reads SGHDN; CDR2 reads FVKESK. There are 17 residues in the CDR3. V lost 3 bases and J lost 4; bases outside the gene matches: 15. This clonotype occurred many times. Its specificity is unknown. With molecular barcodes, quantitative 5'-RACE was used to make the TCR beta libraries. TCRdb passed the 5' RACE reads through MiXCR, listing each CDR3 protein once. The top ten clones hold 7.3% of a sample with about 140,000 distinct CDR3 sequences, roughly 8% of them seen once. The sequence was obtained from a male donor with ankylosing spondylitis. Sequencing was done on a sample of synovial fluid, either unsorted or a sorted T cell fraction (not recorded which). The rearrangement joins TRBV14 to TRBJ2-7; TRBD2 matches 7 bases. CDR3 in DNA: TGTGCCAGCAGCCAGGGACTACCCTACCCGCCCCCGTACGAGCAGTACTTC. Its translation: CASSQGLPYPPPYEQYF. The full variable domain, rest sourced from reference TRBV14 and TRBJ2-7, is EAGVTQFPSHSVIEKGQTVTLRCDPISGHDNLYWYRRVMGKEIKFLLHFVKESKQDESGMPNNRFLAERTGGTYSTLKVQPAELEDSGVYFCASSQGLPYPPPYEQYFGPGTRLTVT.